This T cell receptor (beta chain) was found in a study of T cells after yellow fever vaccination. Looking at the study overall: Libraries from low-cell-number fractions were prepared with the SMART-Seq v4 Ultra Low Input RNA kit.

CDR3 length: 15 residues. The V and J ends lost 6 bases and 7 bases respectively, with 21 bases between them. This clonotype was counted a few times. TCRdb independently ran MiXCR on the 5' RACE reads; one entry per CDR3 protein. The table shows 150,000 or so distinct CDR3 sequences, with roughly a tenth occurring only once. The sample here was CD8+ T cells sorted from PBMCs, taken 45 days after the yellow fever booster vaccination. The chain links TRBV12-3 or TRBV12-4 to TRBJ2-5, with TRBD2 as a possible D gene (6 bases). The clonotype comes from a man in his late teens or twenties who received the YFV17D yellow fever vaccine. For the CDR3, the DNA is TGTGCCAGCAGAGCTCCGGGAGAAGCTCGTGGGACCCAGTACTTC. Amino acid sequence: CASRAPGEARGTQYF.